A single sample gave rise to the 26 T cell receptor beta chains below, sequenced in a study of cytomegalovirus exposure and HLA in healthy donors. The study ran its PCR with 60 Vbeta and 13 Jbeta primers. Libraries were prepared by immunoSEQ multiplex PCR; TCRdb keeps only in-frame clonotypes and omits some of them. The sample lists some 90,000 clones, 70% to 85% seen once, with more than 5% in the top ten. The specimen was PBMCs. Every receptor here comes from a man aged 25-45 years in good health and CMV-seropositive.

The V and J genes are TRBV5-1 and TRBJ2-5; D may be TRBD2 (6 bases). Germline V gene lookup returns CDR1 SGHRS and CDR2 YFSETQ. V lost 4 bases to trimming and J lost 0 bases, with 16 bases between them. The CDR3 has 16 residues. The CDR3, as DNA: TGCGCCAGCAGCGGGGGGTCGGGCCCGTACCAAGAGACCCAGTACTTC. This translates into CASSGGSGPYQETQYF.

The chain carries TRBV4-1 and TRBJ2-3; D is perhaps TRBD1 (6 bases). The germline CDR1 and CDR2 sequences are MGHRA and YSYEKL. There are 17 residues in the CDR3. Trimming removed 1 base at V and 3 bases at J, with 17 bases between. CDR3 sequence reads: CASSQVRQAVGTDTQYF. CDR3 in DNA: TGCGCCAGCAGCCAAGTCCGACAGGCCGTGGGAACAGATACGCAGTATTTT.

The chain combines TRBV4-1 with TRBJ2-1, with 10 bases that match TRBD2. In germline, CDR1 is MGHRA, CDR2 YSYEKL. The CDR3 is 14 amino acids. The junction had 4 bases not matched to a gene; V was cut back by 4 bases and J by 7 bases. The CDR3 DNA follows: TGCGCCAGCAGCCGTAGCGGGGGGCGGAATGAGCAGTTCTTC. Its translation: CASSRSGGRNEQFF.

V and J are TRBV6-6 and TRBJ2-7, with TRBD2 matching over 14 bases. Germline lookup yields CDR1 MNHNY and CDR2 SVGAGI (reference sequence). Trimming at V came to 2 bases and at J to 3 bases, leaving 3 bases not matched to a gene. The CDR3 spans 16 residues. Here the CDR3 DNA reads TGTGCCAGCAGTTACGGGACTAGCGGGAGTGTCTACGAGCAGTACTTC. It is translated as CASSYGTSGSVYEQYF.

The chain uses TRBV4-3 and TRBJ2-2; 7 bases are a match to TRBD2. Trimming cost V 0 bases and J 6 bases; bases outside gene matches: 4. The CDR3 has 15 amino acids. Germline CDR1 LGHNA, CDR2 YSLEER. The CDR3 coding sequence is TGCGCCAGCAGCCAAGATGGGACTAAATCCGGGGAGCTGTTTTTT. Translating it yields CASSQDGTKSGELFF.

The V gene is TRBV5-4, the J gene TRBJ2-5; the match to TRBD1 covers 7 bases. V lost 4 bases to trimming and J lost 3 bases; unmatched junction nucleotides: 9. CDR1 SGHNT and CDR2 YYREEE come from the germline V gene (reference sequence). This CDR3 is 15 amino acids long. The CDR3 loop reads CASSQFKQGKETQYF. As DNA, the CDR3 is TGTGCCAGCAGCCAATTTAAACAGGGGAAAGAGACCCAGTACTTC.

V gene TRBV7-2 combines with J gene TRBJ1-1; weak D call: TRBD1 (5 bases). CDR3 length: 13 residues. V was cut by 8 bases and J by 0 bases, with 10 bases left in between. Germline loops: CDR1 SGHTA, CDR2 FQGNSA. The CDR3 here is CASGARVNTEAFF. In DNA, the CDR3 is TGTGCCAGCGGGGCCAGGGTGAACACTGAAGCTTTCTTT.

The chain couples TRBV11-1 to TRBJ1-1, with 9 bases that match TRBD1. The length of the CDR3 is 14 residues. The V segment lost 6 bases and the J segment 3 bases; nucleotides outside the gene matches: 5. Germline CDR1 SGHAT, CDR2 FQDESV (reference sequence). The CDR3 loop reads CASSARTGDTEAFF. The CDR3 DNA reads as TGTGCCAGCAGTGCCCGGACAGGGGACACTGAAGCTTTCTTT.

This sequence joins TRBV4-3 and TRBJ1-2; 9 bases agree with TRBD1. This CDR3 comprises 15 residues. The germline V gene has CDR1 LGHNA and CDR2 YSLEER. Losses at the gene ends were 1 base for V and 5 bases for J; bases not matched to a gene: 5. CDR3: CASSQGTGAGYGYTF. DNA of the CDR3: TGCGCCAGCAGCCAAGGGACAGGGGCGGGATATGGCTACACCTTC.

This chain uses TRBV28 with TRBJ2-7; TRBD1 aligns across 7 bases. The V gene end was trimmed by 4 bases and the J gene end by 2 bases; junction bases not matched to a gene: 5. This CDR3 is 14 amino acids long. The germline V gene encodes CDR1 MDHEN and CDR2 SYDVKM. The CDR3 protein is CASSSRTGTYEQYF. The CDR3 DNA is TGTGCCAGCAGTTCTCGGACAGGAACCTACGAGCAGTACTTC.

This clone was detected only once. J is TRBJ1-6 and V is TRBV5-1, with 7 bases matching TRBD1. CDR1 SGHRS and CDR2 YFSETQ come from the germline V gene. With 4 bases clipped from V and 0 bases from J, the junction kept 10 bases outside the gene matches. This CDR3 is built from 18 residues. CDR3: CASSRSTGVSSYNSPLHF. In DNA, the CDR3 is TGCGCCAGCAGCCGCTCAACAGGGGTCAGCTCCTATAATTCACCCCTCCACTTT.

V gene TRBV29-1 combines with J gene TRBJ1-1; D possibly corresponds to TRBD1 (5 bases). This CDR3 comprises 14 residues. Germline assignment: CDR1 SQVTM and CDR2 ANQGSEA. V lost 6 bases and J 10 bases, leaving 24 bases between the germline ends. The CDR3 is CSVPPGRGESGAFF. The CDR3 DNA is TGCAGCGTGCCCCCCGGGAGAGGGGAGAGTGGAGCTTTCTTT. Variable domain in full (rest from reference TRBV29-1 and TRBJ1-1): SAVISQKPSRDICQRGTSLTIQCQVDSQVTMMFWYRQQPGQSLTLIATANQGSEATYESGFVIDKFPISRPNLTFSTLTVSNMSPEDSSIYLCSVPPGRGESGAFFGQGTRLTVV.

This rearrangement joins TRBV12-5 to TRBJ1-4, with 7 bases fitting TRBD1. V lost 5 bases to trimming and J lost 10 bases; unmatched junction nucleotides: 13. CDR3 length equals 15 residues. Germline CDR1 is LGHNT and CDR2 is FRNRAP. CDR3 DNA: TGTGCTAGTGGTCTCACCCCGGGACAGTATCGAAAACTGTTTTTT. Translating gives CASGLTPGQYRKLFF.

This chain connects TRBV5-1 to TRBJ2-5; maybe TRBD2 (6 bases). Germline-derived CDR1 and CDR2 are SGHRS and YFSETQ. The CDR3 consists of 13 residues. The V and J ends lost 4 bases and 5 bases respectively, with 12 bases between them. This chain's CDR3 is CASSRLGSETQYF. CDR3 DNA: TGCGCCAGCAGCCGACTAGGATCTGAGACCCAGTACTTC.

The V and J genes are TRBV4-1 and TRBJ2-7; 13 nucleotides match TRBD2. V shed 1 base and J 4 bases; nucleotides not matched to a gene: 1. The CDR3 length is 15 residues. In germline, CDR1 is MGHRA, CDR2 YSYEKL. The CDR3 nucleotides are TGCGCCAGCAGCCAAGGGACTAGCGGGGGATACGAGCAGTACGTC. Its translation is CASSQGTSGGYEQYV.

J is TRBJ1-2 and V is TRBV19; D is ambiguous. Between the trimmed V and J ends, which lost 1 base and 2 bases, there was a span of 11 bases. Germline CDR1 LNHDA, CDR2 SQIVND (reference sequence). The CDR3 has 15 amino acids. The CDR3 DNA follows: TGTGCCAGTAGTATAGTCGAAGGAGGGAACTATGGCTACACCTTC. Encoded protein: CASSIVEGGNYGYTF.

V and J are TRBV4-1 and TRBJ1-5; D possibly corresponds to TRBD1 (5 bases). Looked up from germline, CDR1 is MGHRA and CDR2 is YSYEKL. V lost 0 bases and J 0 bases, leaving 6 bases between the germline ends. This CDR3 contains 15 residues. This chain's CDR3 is CASSQEGLSNQPQHF. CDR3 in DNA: TGCGCCAGCAGCCAAGAGGGACTTAGCAATCAGCCCCAGCATTTT.

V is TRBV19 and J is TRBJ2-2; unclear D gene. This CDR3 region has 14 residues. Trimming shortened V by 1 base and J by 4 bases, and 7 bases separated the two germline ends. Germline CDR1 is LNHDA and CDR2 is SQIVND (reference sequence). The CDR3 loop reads CASSIAYATGELFF. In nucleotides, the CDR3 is TGTGCCAGTAGTATAGCCTACGCCACCGGGGAGCTGTTTTTT.

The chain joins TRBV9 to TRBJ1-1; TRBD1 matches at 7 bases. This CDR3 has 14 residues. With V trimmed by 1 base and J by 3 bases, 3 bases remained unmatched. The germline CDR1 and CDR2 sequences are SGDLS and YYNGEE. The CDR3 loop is CASSVTDRDTEAFF. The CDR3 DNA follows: TGTGCCAGCAGCGTAACAGACAGGGACACTGAAGCTTTCTTT.

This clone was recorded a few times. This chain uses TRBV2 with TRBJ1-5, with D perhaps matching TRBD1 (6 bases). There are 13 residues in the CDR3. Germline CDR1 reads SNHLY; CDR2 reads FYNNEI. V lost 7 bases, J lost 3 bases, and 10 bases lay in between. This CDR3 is CASTQGPNQPQHF. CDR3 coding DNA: TGTGCCAGCACACAGGGACCCAATCAGCCCCAGCATTTT.

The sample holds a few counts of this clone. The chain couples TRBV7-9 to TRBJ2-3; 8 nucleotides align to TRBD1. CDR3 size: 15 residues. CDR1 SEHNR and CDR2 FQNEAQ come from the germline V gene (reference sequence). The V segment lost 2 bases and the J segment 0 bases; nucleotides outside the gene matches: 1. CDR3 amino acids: CASSLQGASTDTQYF. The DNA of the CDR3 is TGTGCCAGCAGCTTACAGGGGGCTAGCACAGATACGCAGTATTTT.

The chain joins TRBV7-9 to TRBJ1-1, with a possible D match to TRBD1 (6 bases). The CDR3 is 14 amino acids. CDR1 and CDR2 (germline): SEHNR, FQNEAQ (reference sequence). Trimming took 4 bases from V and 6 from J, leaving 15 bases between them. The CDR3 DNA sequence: TGTGCCAGCAGCTCACAACAGGGCTGGTCTGAAGCTTTCTTT. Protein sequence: CASSSQQGWSEAFF.

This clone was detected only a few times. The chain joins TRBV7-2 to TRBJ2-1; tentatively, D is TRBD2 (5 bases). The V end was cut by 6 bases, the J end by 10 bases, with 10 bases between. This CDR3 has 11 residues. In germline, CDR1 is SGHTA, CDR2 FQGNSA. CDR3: CASRGLVEQFF. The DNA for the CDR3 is TGTGCCAGCAGAGGACTCGTCGAGCAGTTCTTC.

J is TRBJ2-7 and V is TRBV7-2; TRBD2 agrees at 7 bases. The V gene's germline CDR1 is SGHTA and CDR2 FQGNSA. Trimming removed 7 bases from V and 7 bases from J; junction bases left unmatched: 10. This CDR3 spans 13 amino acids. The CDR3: CASTPLAGGEQYF. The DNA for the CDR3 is TGTGCCAGCACTCCTTTAGCGGGCGGGGAGCAGTACTTC.

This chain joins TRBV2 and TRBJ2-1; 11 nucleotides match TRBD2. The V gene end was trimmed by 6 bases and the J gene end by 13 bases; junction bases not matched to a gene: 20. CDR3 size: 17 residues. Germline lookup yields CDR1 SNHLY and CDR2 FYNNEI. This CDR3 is CASRSELAGGRGAVQFF. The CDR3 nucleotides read TGTGCCAGCAGGTCGGAGCTAGCGGGGGGTCGGGGTGCTGTCCAGTTCTTC.

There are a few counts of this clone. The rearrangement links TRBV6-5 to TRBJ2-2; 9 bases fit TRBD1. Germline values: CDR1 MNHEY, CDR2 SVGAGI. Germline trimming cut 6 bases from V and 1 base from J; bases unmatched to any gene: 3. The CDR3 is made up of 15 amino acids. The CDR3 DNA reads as TGTGCCAGCAGCCCGGGACAGGGGAACACCGGGGAGCTGTTTTTT. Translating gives CASSPGQGNTGELFF.